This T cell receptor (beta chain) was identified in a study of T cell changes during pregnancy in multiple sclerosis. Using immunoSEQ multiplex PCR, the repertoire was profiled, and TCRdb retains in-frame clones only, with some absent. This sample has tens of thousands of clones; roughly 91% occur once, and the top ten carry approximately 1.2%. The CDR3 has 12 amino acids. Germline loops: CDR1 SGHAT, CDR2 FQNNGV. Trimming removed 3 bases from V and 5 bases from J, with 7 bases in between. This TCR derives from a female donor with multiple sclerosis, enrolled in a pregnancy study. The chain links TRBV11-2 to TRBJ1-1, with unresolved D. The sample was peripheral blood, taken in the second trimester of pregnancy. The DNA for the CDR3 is TGTGCCAGCAGCTTTCAGATTACTGAAGCTTTCTTT. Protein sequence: CASSFQITEAFF.